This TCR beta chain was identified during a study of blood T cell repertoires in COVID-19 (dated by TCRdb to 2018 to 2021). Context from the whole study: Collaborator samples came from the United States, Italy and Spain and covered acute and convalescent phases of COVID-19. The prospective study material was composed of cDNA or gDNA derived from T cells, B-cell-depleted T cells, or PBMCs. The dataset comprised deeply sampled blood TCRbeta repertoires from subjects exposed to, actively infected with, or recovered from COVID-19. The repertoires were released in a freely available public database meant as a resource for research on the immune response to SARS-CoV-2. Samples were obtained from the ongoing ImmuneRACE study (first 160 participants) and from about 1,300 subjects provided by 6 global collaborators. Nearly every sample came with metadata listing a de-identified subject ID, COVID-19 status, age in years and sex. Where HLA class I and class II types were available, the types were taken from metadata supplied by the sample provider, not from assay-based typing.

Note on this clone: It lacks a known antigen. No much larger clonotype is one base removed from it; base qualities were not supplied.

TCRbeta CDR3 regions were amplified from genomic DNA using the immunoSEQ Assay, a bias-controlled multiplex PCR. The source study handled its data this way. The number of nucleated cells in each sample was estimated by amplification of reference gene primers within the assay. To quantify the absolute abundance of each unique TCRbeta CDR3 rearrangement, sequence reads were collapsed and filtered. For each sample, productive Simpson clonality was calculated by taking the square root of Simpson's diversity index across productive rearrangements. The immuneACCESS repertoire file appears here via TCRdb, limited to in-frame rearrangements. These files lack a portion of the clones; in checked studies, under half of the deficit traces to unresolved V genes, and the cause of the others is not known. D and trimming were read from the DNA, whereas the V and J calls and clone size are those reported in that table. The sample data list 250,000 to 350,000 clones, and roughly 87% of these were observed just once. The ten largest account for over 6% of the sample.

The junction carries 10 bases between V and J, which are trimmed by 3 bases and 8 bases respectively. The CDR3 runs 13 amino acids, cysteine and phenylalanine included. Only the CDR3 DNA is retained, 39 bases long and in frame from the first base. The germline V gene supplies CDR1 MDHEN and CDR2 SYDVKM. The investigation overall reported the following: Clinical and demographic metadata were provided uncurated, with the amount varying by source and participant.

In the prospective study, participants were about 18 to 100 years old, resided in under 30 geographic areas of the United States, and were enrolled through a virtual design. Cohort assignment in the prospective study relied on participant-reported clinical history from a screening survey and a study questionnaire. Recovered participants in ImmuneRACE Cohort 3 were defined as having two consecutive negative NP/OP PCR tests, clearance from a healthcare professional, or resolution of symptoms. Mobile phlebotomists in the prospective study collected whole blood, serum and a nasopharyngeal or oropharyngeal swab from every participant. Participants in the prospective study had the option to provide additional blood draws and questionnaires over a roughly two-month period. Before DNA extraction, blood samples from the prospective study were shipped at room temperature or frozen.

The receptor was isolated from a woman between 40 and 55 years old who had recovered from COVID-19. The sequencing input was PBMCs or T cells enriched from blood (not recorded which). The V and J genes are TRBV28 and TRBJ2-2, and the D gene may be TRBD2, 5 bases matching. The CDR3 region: CASSLFSGGELFF. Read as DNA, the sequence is TGTGCCAGCAGTTTGTTCAGCGGTGGGGAGCTGTTTTTT.